A single sample gave rise to the 3 T cell receptor beta chains below, sequenced in a study of T cells in Graves' hyperthyroidism and ophthalmopathy. RNA transcripts gave rise to amplified TCR beta CDR3 regions. HTBI primers were the set used in a first-round RT-PCR of the TCR CDR3. TCRdb itself ran the multiplex PCR reads through MiXCR, one entry per CDR3 protein. Of 460,000 or so distinct CDR3 sequences in the sample, approximately 14% are singletons; the top ten hold 17%. Sequencing used blood. Receptors were obtained from a woman between 18 and 29 years old with Graves' hyperthyroidism.

Concerning this clonotype: A clone one base away is much larger, so this may be a read error. This likely comes from a read error, as the CDR3 has no conserved phenylalanine or tryptophan at its end. The rearrangement joins TRBV11-2 to TRBJ1-6; D gene ambiguous. The V end lost 1 base, the J end lost 0 bases, and 10 bases lay between the germline ends. This CDR3 region has 17 residues. Looked up from germline, CDR1 is SGHAT and CDR2 is FQNNGV. Here the CDR3 DNA reads TGTGCCAGCAGCTTAGGGGGTTCGAGCTCCTATAATTCACCCCTCCACCTT. This translates into CASSLGGSSSYNSPLHL.

The sample holds many counts of this clonotype. The V gene is TRBV12-3 or TRBV12-4, the J gene TRBJ1-1; maybe TRBD1 (5 bases). The V end was cut by 2 bases, the J end by 7 bases, with 14 bases between. The CDR3 has 14 residues. This chain's CDR3 is CASSLSGRAGEAFF. The CDR3 region has the DNA TGTGCCAGCAGTTTAAGCGGCAGGGCGGGTGAAGCTTTCTTT.

This clonotype came up many times. The J gene is TRBJ2-1, the V gene TRBV2; 8 bases are shared with TRBD2. Germline CDR1 SNHLY, CDR2 FYNNEI. Trimming took 6 bases from V and 4 from J; bases not matched to a gene: 8. The CDR3 runs 15 residues. The chain's CDR3 is CASRATSGLYNEQFF. Here the CDR3 DNA reads TGTGCCAGCAGGGCAACTAGCGGACTTTACAATGAGCAGTTCTTC.